This TCR beta chain emerged from a study of radiotherapy plus CTLA-4 blockade in lung cancer listed by TCRdb under 2018. For the wider study: Among enrolled patients, approximately 17% had an objective response and 31% reached disease control.

Taken from cysteine to phenylalanine, the CDR3 has 14 residues. Just the 42-base CDR3 DNA is kept, in frame starting at base 1. The germline V gene supplies CDR1 SGHAT and CDR2 FQNNGV. As for this clone: Its antigen is not yet known. No base quality information exists; no much larger clone differs at one position.

Focal radiation therapy combined with CTLA-4 blockade (ipilimumab) was tested in patients with chemo-refractory metastatic non-small-cell lung cancer. The library was built by means of the immunoSEQ multiplex PCR assay. TCRdb re-hosts the immuneACCESS table, in-frame sequences only. Its copies lack some clones; in the studies checked, an unresolved V gene accounts for under half of them, and the cause for the rest is not known. Present in this sample are approximately 50,000 clones, roughly 73% of which were seen just once. Jointly, the top ten make up 3% to 4% of the sample. The paper's findings and limits, for the study overall: After treatment with radiotherapy and ipilimumab, TCR clones that came from tumors expanded in the peripheral blood. The strongest predictors of response, as reported, were early dynamic changes in blood T cell clones along with a rise in serum interferon-beta after radiation.

The sequence links TRBV11-2 to TRBJ2-5; the D gene cannot be named for sure. The DNA end favors TRBJ2-7, so the J call may be wrong. The sample was peripheral blood, taken from a patient treated with radiotherapy plus ipilimumab. The sequence derives from a human donor with non-small cell lung cancer who had a complete response to radiotherapy plus ipilimumab. Here the CDR3 is given as CASSLTGSSYEQYF. The DNA is as follows: TGTGCCAGCAGCCTTACCGGGTCCTCCTACGAGCAGTACTTC.